The sequence of this TCR beta chain was determined in a study of cytomegalovirus exposure and HLA in healthy donors. Losses at the gene ends were 2 bases for V and 4 bases for J; bases not matched to a gene: 6. The CDR3 has 15 amino acids. CDR1 is SGHRS and CDR2 is YFSETQ in the germline V gene. Sequencing used immunoSEQ multiplex PCR; TCRdb keeps in-frame clones, though not all of them. The sample contains 100,000 or so clones, approximately 95% of which appear only once. The approximately 130-subject validation cohort, separate from the approximately 660-subject first cohort, included the donors. A remark on this clone: Its antigen is currently unknown.

Notes on the study in general: Using the classifier, cytomegalovirus status was reportedly diagnosed with high specificity and sensitivity.

The rearrangement links TRBV5-1 to TRBJ2-5, with TRBD2 matching over 9 bases. This receptor was identified in a woman between 18 and 30 years old in good health and CMV-seronegative. Specimen: PBMCs. The CDR3 DNA is TGCGCCAGCAGCTTCGGCGGGAGGGCCGTAGAGACCCAGTACTTC. This sequence encodes CASSFGGRAVETQYF. The full variable domain, with the rest looked up from reference TRBV5-1 and TRBJ2-5, is KAGVTQTPRYLIKTRGQQVTLSCSPISGHRSVSWYQQTPGQGLQFLFEYFSETQRNKGNFPGRFSGRQFSNSRSEMNVSTLELGDSALYLCASSFGGRAVETQYFGPGTRLLVL.